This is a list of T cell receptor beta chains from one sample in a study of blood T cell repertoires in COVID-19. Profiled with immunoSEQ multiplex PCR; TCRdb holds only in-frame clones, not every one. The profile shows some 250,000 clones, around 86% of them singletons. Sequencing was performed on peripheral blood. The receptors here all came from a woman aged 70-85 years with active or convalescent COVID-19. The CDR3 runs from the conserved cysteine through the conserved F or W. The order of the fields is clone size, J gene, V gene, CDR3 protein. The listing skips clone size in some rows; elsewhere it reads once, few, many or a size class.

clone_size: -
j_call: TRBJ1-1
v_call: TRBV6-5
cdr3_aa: CASSYGGRDTEAFF

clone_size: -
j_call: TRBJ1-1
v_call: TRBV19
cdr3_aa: CASSTLPGTGGTEAFF

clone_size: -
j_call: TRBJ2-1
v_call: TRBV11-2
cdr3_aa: CASSLRTAFSEQFF

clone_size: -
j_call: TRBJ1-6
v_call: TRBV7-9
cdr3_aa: CASTRPPMTGDNSPLHF

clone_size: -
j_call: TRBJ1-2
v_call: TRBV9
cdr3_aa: CASSVDRVGGYTF

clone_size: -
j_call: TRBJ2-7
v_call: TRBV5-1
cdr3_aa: CASSVGQGGEQYF

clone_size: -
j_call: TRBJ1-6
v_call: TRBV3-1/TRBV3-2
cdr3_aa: CASSQGGVGSPLHF

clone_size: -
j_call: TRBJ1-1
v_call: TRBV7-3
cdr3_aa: CASSSPRGSNTEAFF

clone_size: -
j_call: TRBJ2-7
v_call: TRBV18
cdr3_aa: CASSSAYEQYF

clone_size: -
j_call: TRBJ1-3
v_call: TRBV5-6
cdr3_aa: CASSLWDKGNTIYF

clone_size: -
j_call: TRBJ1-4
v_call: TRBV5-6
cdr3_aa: CASSLGQNKLFF

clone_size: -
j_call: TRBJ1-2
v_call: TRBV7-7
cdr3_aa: CASSLSPGRTGAANYGYTF

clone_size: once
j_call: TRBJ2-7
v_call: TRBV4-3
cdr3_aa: CASSQGSARTGAFYEQYF

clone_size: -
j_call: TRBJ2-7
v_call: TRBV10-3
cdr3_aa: CAISGRTGYEQYF